This passage covers 10 T cell receptor beta chains from one sample sequenced in a study of regulatory T cells in long-lasting Graves disease. Indicated time point: persistent/refractory GD, antithyroid drugs over 5 years with positive TRAb. From RNA extracted from PBMCs, the TCR library was made. Construction of the TCR beta libraries employed iRepertoire HTBI primers in conjunction with Arm-PCR of CDR3 regions. TCRdb used MiXCR to reprocess the multiplex PCR reads, holding one entry per CDR3 protein. Here the sample spans about 430,000 distinct CDR3 sequences, 21% being singletons. This material consisted of peripheral blood mononuclear cells (PBMCs), taken when the disease was refractory, from a patient treated with antithyroid drugs. These receptor sequences come from a female donor with Graves disease.

The CDR3 loop is CASSPAGGSGYTF. The CDR3 DNA reads as TGTGCCAGCAGCCCGGCGGGGGGAAGTGGCTACACCTTC. The rearrangement joins TRBV12-3 or TRBV12-4 to TRBJ1-2, with a tentative D call TRBD1 (5 bases). The CDR3 loop spans 13 amino acids. Between the trimmed V and J ends, which lost 6 bases and 7 bases, there was a span of 15 bases.

This clonotype was detected ten times or more. The chain is built from TRBV15 and TRBJ1-3; the match to TRBD1 covers 8 bases. The V segment lost 0 bases and the J segment 0 bases; nucleotides outside the gene matches: 4. Germline V gene sequence: CDR1 LNHNV, CDR2 YYDKDF (reference sequence). This CDR3 has 17 amino acids. CDR3 amino acids: CATSRDPGGNSGNTIYF. The CDR3 DNA reads as TGTGCCACCAGCAGAGATCCAGGGGGCAACTCTGGAAACACCATATATTTT. Using reference TRBV15 and TRBJ1-3 for the parts outside the CDR3, the full variable domain is DAMVIQNPRYQVTQFGKPVTLSCSQTLNHNVMYWYQQKSSQAPKLLFHYYDKDFNNEADTPDNFQSRRPNTSFCFLDIRSPGLGDTAMYLCATSRDPGGNSGNTIYFGEGSWLTVV.

The chain links TRBV11-2 to TRBJ2-7; 12 nucleotides line up with TRBD2. The J call may be incorrect, as the DNA end agrees better with TRBJ2-1. The CDR3 has 15 amino acids. The germline gives CDR1 SGHAT, CDR2 FQNNGV. CDR3 residues: CASSLGLAGASEQFF. The CDR3, as DNA: TGTGCCAGCAGCTTAGGACTAGCGGGAGCGAGTGAGCAGTTCTTC.

This clonotype showed up many times. The J gene is TRBJ1-4, the V gene TRBV28; D not resolved. The ends were cut back, 5 bases at V and 0 bases at J, with 10 bases in the middle. The V gene's germline CDR1 is MDHEN and CDR2 SYDVKM. The CDR3 runs 15 residues. CDR3 in DNA: TGTGCCAGCAGTCCGCCAACTACAACTAATGAAAAACTGTTTTTT. The encoded protein is CASSPPTTTNEKLFF.

The table lists this clonotype with many counts. The rearrangement links TRBV27 to TRBJ1-1, with 8 bases that match TRBD1. The CDR3 runs 13 residues. The V gene's germline CDR1 is MNHEY and CDR2 SMNVEV (reference sequence). V shed 6 bases, J shed 1 base, and the junction held 1 base outside the gene matches. DNA of the CDR3: TGTGCCAGCAGGGGACAGGCGAACACTGAAGCTTTCTTT. Its protein is CASRGQANTEAFF.

Points on this clonotype: A much larger clone differs from this one at a single base, so this may be a read error. The chain uses TRBV6-2 or TRBV6-3 and TRBJ2-2; D is uncertain. Looked up from germline, CDR1 is MNHEY and CDR2 is SVGEGT. Trimming removed 0 bases at V and 9 bases at J, with 8 bases between. CDR3 length: 13 residues. The CDR3 reads CASSYSEGRELFF. In nucleotides, the CDR3 is TGTGCCAGCAGTTACTCGGAAGGCAGGGAGCTGTTTTTT.

This sequence joins TRBV7-9 and TRBJ1-5; 9 bases align to TRBD1. V lost 4 bases and J lost 11; bases outside the gene matches: 9. CDR1 SEHNR and CDR2 FQNEAQ come from the germline V gene (reference sequence). The CDR3 extends over 14 amino acids. CDR3 sequence: CASSSGQGQQTQHF. The CDR3 coding sequence is TGTGCCAGCAGCTCGGGACAGGGCCAGCAGACCCAGCATTTT.

J is TRBJ1-6 and V is TRBV5-1; 7 bases match TRBD1. Per germline, CDR1 SGHRS and CDR2 YFSETQ. V dropped 6 bases and J dropped 8; count of bases not matched to a gene: 11. CDR3 size: 15 residues. The CDR3 bases are TGCGCCAGCACCCTGACAGGGTTGATTGATTCACCCCTCCACTTT. This translates into CASTLTGLIDSPLHF.

This clonotype was seen only a few times. The J gene is TRBJ2-5, the V gene TRBV6-1; 10 bases are shared with TRBD2. CDR1 and CDR2 (germline): MNHNS, SASEGT. The length of the CDR3 is 15 residues. V lost 7 bases and J lost 0; bases outside the gene matches: 5. The CDR3 coding sequence is TGTGCCAGCAATAAAGCGGGAGGGGACCAAGAGACCCAGTACTTC. Encoded protein: CASNKAGGDQETQYF.

The chain combines TRBV28 with TRBJ2-5; 8 positions match TRBD2. The germline V gene has CDR1 MDHEN and CDR2 SYDVKM. The trim removed 3 bases at V and 4 bases at J, leaving 10 bases unmatched. This CDR3 has 16 amino acids. The CDR3 DNA is TGTGCCAGCAGTTTTAGGACCGGGAGGGCCATAGAGACCCAGTACTTC. It codes for CASSFRTGRAIETQYF.